These 25 T cell receptor beta chains share one sample of origin, sequenced in a study of blood T cells in healthy people across ages. Primers used in a second PCR of roughly 6 to 12 cycles were a sample-barcoded 5' primer and a J-beta primer mix. TCRdb recomputed calls from the 5' RACE reads with MiXCR, one row per CDR3 protein. The data contain just over 1 million distinct CDR3 sequences, around 43% of them singletons. Sequencing was done on a sample of blood. The receptor set was obtained from a woman aged 55-70 years in good health.

This clonotype has only a few counts. V and J are TRBV12-3 or TRBV12-4 and TRBJ1-2, with a weak D call TRBD1 (6 bases). V was clipped by 5 bases and J by 4 bases, with 14 bases between them. The CDR3 sequence is 14 residues long. The CDR3 DNA follows: TGTGCCAGCAGTCGACAGGTTGGGTCCTATGGCTACACCTTC. Translating gives CASSRQVGSYGYTF.

This clonotype came up a few times. The J gene is TRBJ2-3, the V gene TRBV12-5, with D hard to call. Germline values: CDR1 LGHNT, CDR2 FRNRAP. V was cut by 6 bases and J by 4 bases, with 8 bases left in between. The CDR3 sequence is 12 residues long. The CDR3 reads CASGLTSDTQYF. The CDR3, as DNA: TGTGCTAGTGGCCTTACCTCAGATACGCAGTATTTT.

This clonotype was counted ten times or more. The junction does not match germline at one end; this may be a read error. The V gene is TRBV12-3 or TRBV12-4, the J gene TRBJ2-3, with a weak D call TRBD2 (6 bases). This CDR3 comprises 13 residues. The CDR3 bases are TGTGCCAGCAGCTTAGGAGGGGTGGATACGCAGTATTTT. Its translation is CASSLGGVDTQYF.

This rearrangement joins TRBV4-1 to TRBJ2-5, with D hard to call. The germline V gene encodes CDR1 MGHRA and CDR2 YSYEKL. Trimming removed 1 base from V and 0 bases from J, with 15 bases in between. The length of the CDR3 is 17 residues. The CDR3 region is CASSQGSRSVYQETQYF. The CDR3 bases are TGCGCCAGCAGCCAAGGCTCCCGATCTGTATACCAAGAGACCCAGTACTTC.

This clonotype appeared a few times. This chain connects TRBV20-1 to TRBJ2-5; perhaps TRBD2 as D (5 bases). Germline assignment: CDR1 DFQATT and CDR2 SNEGSKA (reference sequence). The CDR3 is 15 amino acids. V lost 6 bases and J 5 bases, leaving 22 bases between the germline ends. CDR3 nucleotide sequence: TGCAGTGCAGAAGAGGTGGGAGAATCATGGGAGACCCAGTACTTC. Encoded protein: CSAEEVGESWETQYF.

The CDR3 is CASSQVDLLGTEAFF. The CDR3 region has the DNA TGTGCCAGCAGCCAAGTGGATCTTTTGGGCACTGAAGCTTTCTTT. The chain combines TRBV3-1 with TRBJ1-1; D remains unclear. CDR3 length: 15 residues. Deletions cut 1 base from V and 4 bases from J, with 13 bases between. CDR1 and CDR2 (germline): LGHDT, YNNKEL (reference sequence). The complete variable domain, with remaining parts taken from reference TRBV3-1 and TRBJ1-1, reads DTAVSQTPKYLVTQMGNDKSIKCEQNLGHDTMYWYKQDSKKFLKIMFSYNNKELIINETVPNRFSPKSPDKAHLNLHINSLELGDSAVYFCASSQVDLLGTEAFFGQGTRLTVV.

This clonotype was recorded a few times. The CDR3 nucleotides are TGCGCCAGCAGCCAAGCAGTCAGGAACACCGGGGAGCTGTTTTTT. This gives the protein CASSQAVRNTGELFF. The rearrangement uses TRBV4-1 and TRBJ2-2; D gene ambiguous. The CDR3 runs to 15 residues. Germline CDR1 reads MGHRA; CDR2 reads YSYEKL. V lost 1 base, J lost 1 base, and 7 bases lay in between.

The chain combines TRBV7-9 with TRBJ2-3, with D tentatively TRBD2 (6 bases). V was trimmed by 5 bases and J by 4 bases, leaving 13 bases between them. Germline V gene data show CDR1 as SEHNR and CDR2 as FQNEAQ (reference sequence). The CDR3 sequence is 14 residues long. CDR3 protein: CASSPRESPDTQYF. The CDR3 DNA reads TGTGCCAGCAGCCCCCGGGAGTCCCCAGATACGCAGTATTTT.

This rearrangement joins TRBV12-3 or TRBV12-4 to TRBJ1-1, with TRBD1 matching over 8 bases. V shed 5 bases and J 11 bases; nucleotides not matched to a gene: 10. The CDR3 consists of 13 residues. CDR3 sequence: CASSGQGRTGAFF. CDR3 coding DNA: TGTGCCAGCAGTGGACAGGGAAGGACCGGTGCTTTCTTT.

V is TRBV29-1 and J is TRBJ2-5; D not certain. The germline gives CDR1 SQVTM, CDR2 ANQGSEA. The CDR3 runs to 13 residues. V was cut by 2 bases and J by 3 bases, with 10 bases left in between. The CDR3 protein is CSVENPGKETQYF. In nucleotides, the CDR3 is TGCAGCGTTGAAAACCCTGGAAAAGAGACCCAGTACTTC.

The J gene is TRBJ2-1, the V gene TRBV4-1; D perhaps matches TRBD1 (5 bases). This CDR3 region has 13 residues. Germline V gives CDR1 MGHRA, CDR2 YSYEKL. Trimming stripped 0 bases from V and 15 bases from J, with 15 bases between. CDR3 protein: CASSQDRQDKRFF. CDR3 coding DNA: TGCGCCAGCAGCCAAGATCGGCAGGACAAGCGGTTCTTC.

The chain joins TRBV4-1 to TRBJ2-5; 8 bases are shared with TRBD1. Germline CDR1 is MGHRA and CDR2 is YSYEKL. There are 16 residues in the CDR3. J lost 4 bases, V lost 2 bases, and 9 bases had no gene match. The CDR3 loop reads CASSQPWDRLRETQYF. The CDR3 nucleotides read TGCGCCAGCAGCCAACCTTGGGACAGGTTAAGAGAGACCCAGTACTTC.

The chain carries TRBV27 and TRBJ2-3, with 7 nucleotides matching TRBD2. Per the germline V gene, CDR1 is MNHEY and CDR2 is SMNVEV (reference sequence). J was trimmed by 4 bases and V by 5 bases; bases with no gene match: 3. This CDR3 spans 13 amino acids. CDR3 protein: CASSAGRADTQYF. The CDR3 DNA sequence: TGTGCCAGCAGTGCGGGGAGGGCAGATACGCAGTATTTT.

The gene calls are TRBV24-1 and TRBJ1-6, with TRBD1 matching over 7 bases. Germline V lookup: CDR1 KGHDR, CDR2 SFDVKD. The CDR3 is 18 amino acids. CDR3 region: CAARRTGQTECSNSPLHF. The CDR3 region has the DNA TGTGCTGCCAGACGGACGGGACAGACAGAGTGCTCGAATTCACCCCTCCACTTT.

This chain links TRBV30 with TRBJ2-3; D is ambiguous. This CDR3 is 12 amino acids long. Germline V CDR1 and CDR2: GTSNPN, SVGIG (reference sequence). Trimming pared 4 bases from V and 4 bases from J, leaving 9 bases between. The CDR3 coding sequence is TGTGCCTGGAATATTCAGGCAGATACGCAGTATTTT. It yields the protein CAWNIQADTQYF.

This clonotype appeared a few times. The CDR3 DNA reads as TGTGCCAGCAGTTTTCCCGACAGTCTTCGCTCCTACAATGAGCAGTTCTTC. This translates into CASSFPDSLRSYNEQFF. The rearrangement links TRBV12-3 or TRBV12-4 to TRBJ2-1, with D possibly being TRBD1 (5 bases). CDR3 size: 17 residues. V lost 3 bases, J lost 0 bases, and 15 bases lay in between.

The V call is TRBV12-3 or TRBV12-4, the J call TRBJ2-7; possibly TRBD1 for D (5 bases). The CDR3 loop spans 14 amino acids. V was pared by 2 bases and J by 2 bases, with 10 bases between. The CDR3 region has the DNA TGTGCCAGCAGTTTACAGTCCAGGGCCTACGAGCAGTACTTC. Residues: CASSLQSRAYEQYF.

This clonotype appeared many times. This chain connects TRBV20-1 to TRBJ2-1; 10 bases line up with TRBD2. The germline CDR1 and CDR2 sequences are DFQATT and SNEGSKA (reference sequence). The CDR3 is made up of 16 amino acids. V gave up 3 bases and J gave up 4 bases; unmatched junction bases: 9. The CDR3 is CSASPLAGDYYNEQFF. CDR3 DNA sequence: TGCAGTGCTAGTCCCCTAGCGGGAGACTATTACAATGAGCAGTTCTTC.

This clonotype was detected only once. The chain recombines TRBV5-4 with TRBJ2-1; 7 nucleotides line up with TRBD2. From germline, CDR1 is SGHNT and CDR2 YYREEE (reference sequence). After removal of 0 bases from V and 7 bases from J, the junction contained 16 bases not matched to a gene. The CDR3 has 18 amino acids. CDR3 sequence: CASSLDVGAGSTLNEQFF. The CDR3 region has the DNA TGTGCCAGCAGCTTGGACGTCGGAGCGGGATCTACGCTGAATGAGCAGTTCTTC. The full variable domain, completed using reference TRBV5-4 and TRBJ2-1, is ETGVTQSPTHLIKTRGQQVTLRCSSQSGHNTVSWYQQALGQGPQFIFQYYREEENGRGNFPPRFSGLQFPNYSSELNVNALELDDSALYLCASSLDVGAGSTLNEQFFGPGTRLTVL.

This clonotype was observed a handful of times. The DNA is left out, because the CDR3 cannot be placed on it with certainty; the CDR3 is given as TCRdb lists it. The chain couples TRBV21-1 to TRBJ2-7. TRBV21-1 is reported as a pseudogene. The CDR3 numbers 15 amino acids, ends counted. The CDR3 sequence is CASSNWGGGTYEQYF.

The chain couples TRBV29-1 to TRBJ2-1; 10 bases match TRBD2. This CDR3 is built from 16 residues. Germline trimming cut 7 bases from V and 1 base from J; bases unmatched to any gene: 10. Germline-derived CDR1 and CDR2 are SQVTM and ANQGSEA. CDR3 bases: TGCAGCGCTCAAGGCCTAGCGGGAGCTTCCTACAATGAGCAGTTCTTC. Translating gives CSAQGLAGASYNEQFF.

This clonotype has a handful of counts. The chain has TRBV20-1 and TRBJ1-5; no clear D. V dropped 6 bases and J dropped 5 bases, with 8 bases sitting between them. This CDR3 is built from 11 residues. The V gene's germline CDR1 is DFQATT and CDR2 SNEGSKA (reference sequence). The CDR3 DNA sequence: TGCAGTGCGCAAAAAGATCAGCCCCAGCATTTT. Translated: CSAQKDQPQHF.

This clonotype turned up a few times. The chain uses TRBV5-1 and TRBJ2-3; D is unresolved. CDR1 is SGHRS, CDR2 YFSETQ, per germline. The CDR3 consists of 15 residues. V was trimmed by 5 bases and J by 0 bases, leaving 13 bases between them. In DNA form, the CDR3 reads TGCGCCAGCAGTCGCAGCCAACCTAGCACAGATACGCAGTATTTT. It encodes CASSRSQPSTDTQYF.

The chain links TRBV7-2 to TRBJ2-2, with TRBD2 matching over 12 bases. The J segment lost 5 bases and the V segment lost 5 bases, leaving 6 bases of the junction unmatched. Germline V gene sequence: CDR1 SGHTA, CDR2 FQGNSA. The CDR3 totals 16 residues. The CDR3 DNA sequence: TGTGCCAGCAGCCTGACTAGCGGGAGTGTAACCGGGGAGCTGTTTTTT. This gives the protein CASSLTSGSVTGELFF. Complete variable domain (other parts from reference TRBV7-2 and TRBJ2-2): GAGVSQSPSNKVTEKGKDVELRCDPISGHTALYWYRQSLGQGLEFLIYFQGNSAPDKSGLPSDRFSAERTGGSVSTLTIQRTQQEDSAVYLCASSLTSGSVTGELFFGEGSRLTVL.

J is TRBJ2-7 and V is TRBV27; D may be TRBD1 or TRBD2 (5 bases each). V was shortened by 5 bases and J by 3 bases, with 11 bases between the two germline ends. The CDR3 runs to 13 residues. In germline, CDR1 is MNHEY, CDR2 SMNVEV (reference sequence). The CDR3 DNA is TGTGCCAGCAGTGAGGGACGCTTCTACGAGCAGTACTTC. Residues: CASSEGRFYEQYF.